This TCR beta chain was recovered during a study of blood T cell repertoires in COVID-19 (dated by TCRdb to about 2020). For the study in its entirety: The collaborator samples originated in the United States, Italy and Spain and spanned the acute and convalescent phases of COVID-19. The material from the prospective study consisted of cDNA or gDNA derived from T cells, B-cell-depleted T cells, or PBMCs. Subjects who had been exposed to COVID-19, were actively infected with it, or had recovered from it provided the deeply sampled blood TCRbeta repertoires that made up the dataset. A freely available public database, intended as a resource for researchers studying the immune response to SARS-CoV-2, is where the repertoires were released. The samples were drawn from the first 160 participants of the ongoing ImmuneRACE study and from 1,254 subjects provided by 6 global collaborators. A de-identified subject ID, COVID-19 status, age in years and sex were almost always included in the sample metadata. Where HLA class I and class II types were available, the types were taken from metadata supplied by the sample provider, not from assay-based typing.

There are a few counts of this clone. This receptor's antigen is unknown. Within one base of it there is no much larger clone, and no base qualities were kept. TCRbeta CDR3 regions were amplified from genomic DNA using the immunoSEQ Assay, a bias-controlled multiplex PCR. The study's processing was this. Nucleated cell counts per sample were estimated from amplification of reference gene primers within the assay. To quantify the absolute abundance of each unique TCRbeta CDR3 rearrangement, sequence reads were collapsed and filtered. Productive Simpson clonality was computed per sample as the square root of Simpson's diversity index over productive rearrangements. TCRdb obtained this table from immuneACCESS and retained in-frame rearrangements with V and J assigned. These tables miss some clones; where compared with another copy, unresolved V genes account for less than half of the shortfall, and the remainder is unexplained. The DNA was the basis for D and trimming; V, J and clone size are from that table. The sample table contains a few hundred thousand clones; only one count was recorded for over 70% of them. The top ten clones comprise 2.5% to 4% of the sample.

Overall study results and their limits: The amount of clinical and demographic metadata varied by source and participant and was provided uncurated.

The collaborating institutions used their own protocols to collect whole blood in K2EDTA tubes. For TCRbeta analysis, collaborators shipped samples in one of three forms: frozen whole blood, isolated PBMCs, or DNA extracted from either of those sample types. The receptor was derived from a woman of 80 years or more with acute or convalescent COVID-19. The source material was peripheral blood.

The nucleotides are TGCGCCAGCAGTCTAGCGGGAGGGGAGACCCAGTACTTC. Translation gives CASSLAGGETQYF. Recombination linked TRBV4-1 to TRBJ2-5; TRBD2 fits 12 bases in the junction. The CDR3 numbers 13 residues from cysteine through phenylalanine. Only the CDR3 part of the read is kept: 39 bases, read in frame from the first base. Per the germline V gene, MGHRA is the CDR1 and YSYEKL is the CDR2. At the junction V is shortened by 6 bases and J by 5 bases; bases outside the gene matches: 1.